This T cell receptor (beta chain) was retrieved from a study of PD-1 blockade in classical Hodgkin lymphoma (dated by TCRdb to the early 2020s). For the study in its entirety: Nivolumab dosing was 3 mg/kg intravenously every 2 weeks, continuing until either disease progression or unacceptable toxicity. A peripheral blood immune signature of response to PD-1 blockade in classical Hodgkin lymphoma was defined using TCR beta sequencing and CyTOF. What the study reported, not specific to this receptor: Only a single clinical trial cohort was studied, and what caused the repertoire differences, possibly disease activity or prior therapy, remained undefined. CD4+ but not CD8+ TCR diversity rose significantly by C4D1 (p=0.0027 vs p=0.16), most apparent in complete responders (p=0.02). Trial patients achieving complete response had baseline diversity similar to newly diagnosed patients, whereas partial responders and progressors had significantly lower diversity. Newly diagnosed patients were reported to have lower baseline TCR diversity than healthy donors, and relapsed/refractory patients were reported to have lower baseline TCR diversity still. Patients starting nivolumab less than 1 year after ASCT had lower diversity and were excluded from later analyses to avoid confounding by immune reconstitution.

About this clone: Its antigen remains unidentified. The input lacks base qualities; no much larger clone sits a single base away.

The time point label of this sample denotes: cycle 4 day 1 (C4D1), after less than 7 weeks of nivolumab. Every trial patient had relapsed following autologous stem cell transplantation, and prior brentuximab vedotin exposure was what differed among cohorts A, B and C. The trial cohort comprised 60 or so patients with relapsed/refractory classical Hodgkin lymphoma whose best overall responses were complete response, partial response or progressive disease. Trial patients were treated with single-agent nivolumab in the multi-cohort phase II CheckMate 205 trial. Best overall response was determined by an independent review committee according to the 2007 International Working Group response criteria. Trial PBMCs were obtained immediately prior to nivolumab initiation (C1D1) and on therapy at cycle 2 day 1 and cycle 4 day 1. Peripheral blood was collected in 8 mL Vacutainer Cell Preparation Tubes, from which PBMCs were isolated by centrifugation and then cryopreserved.

According to the germline V gene, CDR1 reads SGHVS and CDR2 reads FNYEAQ. Its CDR3 holds 16 amino acids, cysteine through phenylalanine. The sequence is cut down to CDR3 DNA, 48 bases in frame from base 1. The germline V and J ends show losses of 1 base and 2 bases respectively, and no gene match explains 4 bases of the junction. Genomic DNA was isolated using the Qiagen DNeasy kit from unsorted PBMCs as well as from negatively selected CD4+ and CD8+ fractions. Amplification of TCR beta CDR3 regions was done by immunoSEQ multiplex PCR with primers that anneal to V and J segments. A synthetic immune receptor repertoire was used to minimize amplification bias, and remaining bias was computationally removed after sequencing. Processing in the source paper ran as follows. Custom Python scripts were used to quantify repertoire diversity as the Shannon entropy index. Unsorted, CD4+ and CD8+ repertoires were analyzed separately, except in combined analyses where CD4+ and CD8+ sequences were merged in silico. A clone was considered expanded if an increase in frequency of at least 2-fold after treatment relative to C1D1 was found, and a pseudocount of 0.5 was applied to clones undetected at baseline. Clones with 0 or 1 copy at C1D1 were defined as singleton clones, while clones with 2 or more copies were defined as non-singleton clones. Clones expanded in unsorted samples were labelled as CD4+, CD8+ or unknown by matching protein sequences in sorted samples from the same patient. Wilcoxon tests were applied to paired samples to test diversity changes from C1D1 to C4D1. The table comes from immuneACCESS by way of TCRdb, which keeps in-frame sequences with V and J called. Part of the clones is missing from these tables; in studies checked, under half for an unresolved V gene and the rest for unknown reasons. From that table come the V and J calls and clone size; the DNA was used to work out D and trimming. The sample yields 20,000 or so clones; more than 65% were counted once. The top ten constitute approximately 22% of the sample.

This chain is built from TRBV7-6 and TRBJ2-3, with 9 middle bases fitting TRBD2. This material consisted of peripheral blood mononuclear cells (PBMCs), taken before the fourth cycle of nivolumab. The TCR originated in a human donor with classical Hodgkin lymphoma. The CDR3 loop reads CASSLGPSGNTDTQYF. The sequenced DNA is TGTGCCAGCAGCTTAGGCCCTAGCGGGAACACAGATACGCAGTATTTT.